This TCR beta chain was documented in a study of blood T cell repertoires in COVID-19. Across the whole study: COVID-19 samples from acute and convalescent phases originated in the United States, Italy and Spain. The cDNA or gDNA used as material had been derived from T cells, B-cell-depleted T cells, or PBMCs.

The J segment lost 5 bases and the V segment lost 4 bases, leaving 16 bases of the junction unmatched. CDR1 is KGHDR and CDR2 is SFDVKD in the germline V gene. The CDR3 extends over 18 amino acids. Authors' data handling: Nucleated cell number was recorded as an estimate derived from reference gene primer amplification. Here immunoSEQ multiplex PCR was the method, and the copy in TCRdb shows in-frame clones only, minus some. V and J calls and clone size are given by that table; D and trimming were obtained from the DNA. Here the sample spans over 200,000 clones, 83% being singletons. The chain links TRBV24-1 to TRBJ2-5; TRBD1 matches 9 bases. The sequence came from a woman aged 40 to 55 with active or convalescent COVID-19. Input material: peripheral blood. The CDR3, as DNA: TGTGCCACCAGTGACAGCGAGTCTGAGACAGGGGGTGGGGAGACCCAGTACTTC. Its translation is CATSDSESETGGGETQYF.